The 32 T cell receptor beta chains reported below all come from one sample, sequenced in a study of T cells in women clearing cervical HPV infection. The repertoire was sequenced with immunoSEQ multiplex PCR; TCRdb's copy has only in-frame clones and lacks some. In all, the sample yields under 20,000 clones. Sequenced input: blood buffy coat. These receptors originate from a woman between 18 and 75 years old with a cervical HPV16 infection that either progressed to CIN3+ or cleared (not recorded which).

As to this clone: The read ends 3 residues before the CDR3 terminus; that terminus is restored from the germline J gene. V and J are TRBV19 and TRBJ2-6; D may be TRBD1 (6 bases). Germline V gene lookup returns CDR1 LNHDA and CDR2 SQIVND (reference sequence). The CDR3 length is 17 residues. Trimming pared 8 bases from V and 0 bases from J, leaving 17 bases between. The covered CDR3 bases are TGTGCCAGTTACCCGGGACACATTAGCTCTGGGGCCAACGTC. Its protein is CASYPGHISSGANV. The full CDR3 protein is CASYPGHISSGANVLTF.

Note on this clone: Coverage ceases 3 residues before the CDR3 finishes, and the germline J gene fills in the end. The chain combines TRBV30 with TRBJ1-2; perhaps TRBD1 as D (6 bases). The V gene's germline CDR1 is GTSNPN and CDR2 SVGIG (reference sequence). The CDR3 has 12 residues. The sequenced CDR3 bases are TGTGCCTGGAGGGTCCGGGGGGGCGGC. This sequence encodes CAWRVRGGG. The whole CDR3 is CAWRVRGGGYTF.

As regards this clone: The read is 3 residues too short to cover the CDR3 end, so that end is filled in from the germline J gene. The chain couples TRBV3-1 (or the pseudogene TRBV3-2) to TRBJ1-2; possible D gene TRBD1, 5 bases. The germline gives CDR1 LGHDT, CDR2 YNNKEL (reference sequence). This CDR3 has 10 amino acids. The DNA read from the CDR3 is TGTGCCAGCAGCCCCGGGACT. Translating gives CASSPGT. Given in full, the CDR3 is CASSPGTYTF.

For this clone: Sequencing ends 3 residues short of the CDR3 end; the germline J gene provides the rest. The V and J genes are TRBV7-9 and TRBJ1-5; the D is unclear. The germline V gene encodes CDR1 SEHNR and CDR2 FQNEAQ (reference sequence). The CDR3 totals 14 residues. Trimming removed 4 bases at V and 1 base at J, with 8 bases between. The chain's CDR3 is CASSSRWSNQPQHF. The part of the CDR3 DNA that was read is TGTGCCAGCAGCTCCAGATGGAGCAATCAGCCC.

About this clone itself: Read sequence stops 3 residues before the CDR3 end, and the germline J gene provides the missing end. The chain has TRBV5-5 and TRBJ1-5, with TRBD1 matching 7 bases. The V and J ends lost 3 bases and 5 bases, in that order; junction bases with no gene match: 5. This CDR3 has 14 residues. The V gene's germline CDR1 is SGHKS and CDR2 YYEKEE (reference sequence). The CDR3 loop is CASSSGTDHQPQHF. The CDR3 bases that were read are TGTGCCAGCAGCTCCGGGACAGATCATCAGCCC.

Concerning this clone itself: The read halts 3 residues ahead of the CDR3 end, with the missing end drawn from the germline J gene. The chain employs TRBV5-1 and TRBJ1-5, with 7 bases fitting TRBD1. The CDR3 loop spans 15 amino acids. Trimming removed 1 base from V and 4 bases from J; junction bases left unmatched: 5. Germline-derived CDR1 and CDR2 are SGHRS and YFSETQ. CDR3: CASSLSGQINQPQHF. The sequenced CDR3 bases are TGCGCCAGCAGCTTGTCGGGACAGATTAATCAGCCC.

On this clone: The observed sequence ends 3 residues before the CDR3 terminus, with the missing tail filled in from the germline J gene. The rearrangement joins TRBV2 to TRBJ1-6; the match to TRBD1 covers 8 bases. The CDR3 length is 14 residues. Per germline, CDR1 SNHLY and CDR2 FYNNEI. With V trimmed by 9 bases and J by 6 bases, 7 bases remained unmatched. The CDR3 is CARSGGSGNSPLHF. Incomplete CDR3 DNA: TGTGCCAGATCAGGGGGCTCGGGTAATTCACCC.

As to this clone: The read terminates 3 residues before the CDR3 end, so the remaining end is supplied by the germline J gene. The rearrangement joins TRBV5-1 to TRBJ1-6, with D perhaps TRBD1 (6 bases). V lost 4 bases and J lost 6, with 11 bases in between. Germline V lookup: CDR1 SGHRS, CDR2 YFSETQ. This CDR3 is built from 14 residues. Partial CDR3 DNA: TGCGCCAGCAGCGCCGACAGGATTAATTCACCC. The encoded protein is CASSADRINSP. The whole CDR3 sequence is CASSADRINSPLHF.

A word on this clone: The read halts 3 residues ahead of the CDR3 end, with the missing end drawn from the germline J gene. The rearrangement uses TRBV5-1 and TRBJ2-3, with a weak D call TRBD1 (5 bases). The germline gives CDR1 SGHRS, CDR2 YFSETQ. The CDR3 runs 15 residues. V was trimmed by 2 bases and J by 0 bases, leaving 10 bases between them. CDR3 sequence: CASSLQAASTDTQYF. The DNA read from the CDR3 is TGCGCCAGCAGCTTACAGGCCGCTAGCACAGATACG.

CDR3 DNA (partial): TGTGCCAGTAACGGGGGGCCAGGGAACACCGGGGAG. Its protein is CASNGGPGNTGE. The CDR3 in full is CASNGGPGNTGELFF. The V call is TRBV19, the J call TRBJ2-2, with D possibly matching TRBD2 (7 bases). The CDR3 end is not reached by the read, which stops 3 residues before it; the germline J gene fills it in. The CDR3 has 15 residues. The ends were cut back, 7 bases at V and 1 base at J, with 13 bases in the middle. Per germline, CDR1 LNHDA and CDR2 SQIVND (reference sequence).

CDR3 amino acids: CSGGGADNSPLHF. The CDR3 bases that were read are TGCAGTGGCGGGGGGGCAGACAATTCACCC. The V and J genes are TRBV20-1 and TRBJ1-6; D may be TRBD1 (6 bases). The read terminates 3 residues ahead of where the CDR3 ends, so the germline J gene completes it. Deletions cut 7 bases from V and 7 bases from J, with 14 bases between. Germline CDR1 and CDR2: DFQATT and SNEGSKA (reference sequence). CDR3 length: 13 residues.

A remark on this clone: The observed sequence ends 3 residues before the CDR3 terminus, with the missing tail filled in from the germline J gene. The V and J genes are TRBV29-1 and TRBJ1-2; 7 nucleotides align to TRBD1. V lost 4 bases to trimming and J lost 5 bases; unmatched junction nucleotides: 7. The V gene's germline CDR1 is SQVTM and CDR2 ANQGSEA. This CDR3 is 13 amino acids long. CDR3 DNA, as far as it was read: TGCAGCGTTGCTCAGGACAGGAGTTATGGC. This gives the protein CSVAQDRSYG. In full, the CDR3 is CSVAQDRSYGYTF.

As for this clone: From the germline J gene comes the end of the CDR3, since the read stops 3 residues before it. This chain uses TRBV7-9 with TRBJ2-5, with 11 positions matching TRBD2. This CDR3 has 15 residues. Germline assignment: CDR1 SEHNR and CDR2 FQNEAQ (reference sequence). V gave up 5 bases and J gave up 7 bases; unmatched junction bases: 9. CDR3 sequence reads: CASSPPGLAVGTQYF. The part of the CDR3 DNA that was read is TGTGCCAGCAGCCCCCCGGGACTAGCGGTGGGGACC.

With regard to this clone: The read comes to an end 3 residues before the CDR3 does, leaving the germline J gene to fill in the end. The chain employs TRBV27 and TRBJ2-7, with 8 bases aligning to TRBD2. CDR1 and CDR2 (germline): MNHEY, SMNVEV (reference sequence). Trimming at V came to 3 bases and at J to 6 bases, leaving 4 bases not matched to a gene. The CDR3 is 13 amino acids. This chain's CDR3 is CASSFTSGGEQYF. The sequenced part of the CDR3 DNA is TGTGCCAGCAGTTTTACCAGCGGGGGCGAG.

Concerning this clone: The CDR3 end is not reached by the read, which stops 3 residues before it; the germline J gene fills it in. This chain links TRBV10-1 with TRBJ2-1, with TRBD2 matching 12 bases. Germline V gene data show CDR1 as WNHNN and CDR2 as SYGVQD (reference sequence). V lost 2 bases and J lost 6; bases outside the gene matches: 8. This CDR3 has 17 residues. CDR3 amino acids: CASSEKFSTSGGNEQFF. CDR3 DNA (partial): TGCGCCAGCAGTGAGAAGTTCTCGACTAGCGGGGGCAATGAG.

Remarks on this clone: The read stops 3 residues short of the end of the CDR3; the missing end is completed from the germline J gene. The J gene is TRBJ1-2, the V gene TRBV12-3 or TRBV12-4; D may be TRBD1 (5 bases). The CDR3 spans 15 residues. Trimming removed 6 bases from V and 2 bases from J, with 16 bases in between. CDR3 loop: CASSHPQGYNYGYTF. The sequenced part of the CDR3 DNA is TGTGCCAGCAGCCACCCTCAGGGTTACAACTATGGC.

As for this clone: Read sequence stops 3 residues before the CDR3 end, and the germline J gene provides the missing end. This rearrangement joins TRBV19 to TRBJ2-3; D possibly corresponds to TRBD2 (6 bases). V shed 3 bases and J shed 5 bases, with 30 bases lying between them. The CDR3 has 20 residues. Per germline, CDR1 LNHDA and CDR2 SQIVND (reference sequence). CDR3 protein: CASSILFGRGAEPGGDTQYF. The sequenced part of the CDR3 DNA is TGTGCCAGTAGTATCTTATTTGGGCGGGGCGCAGAACCAGGCGGAGATACG.

In the case of this clone: The observed sequence ends 3 residues before the CDR3 terminus, with the missing tail filled in from the germline J gene. V and J are TRBV5-1 and TRBJ1-2; D is perhaps TRBD1 (5 bases). Trimming left V 5 bases short and J 4 bases short, with 15 bases between. Per the germline V gene, CDR1 is SGHRS and CDR2 is YFSETQ. CDR3 size: 14 residues. Partial CDR3 DNA: TGCGCCAGCAGTTCAGGGCAAACGCCCTATGGC. Its translation: CASSSGQTPYG. The entire CDR3 sequence reads CASSSGQTPYGYTF.

The CDR3 sequence: CASSGRTEAFF. CDR3 bases read: TGTGCCAGCTCCGGTCGAACTGAA. The gene calls are TRBV2 and TRBJ1-1; D is unresolved. The read ends 3 residues early relative to the CDR3; the germline J gene fills the gap. CDR1 and CDR2 from the germline V gene are SNHLY and FYNNEI. This CDR3 is built from 11 residues. The V end lost 8 bases, the J end lost 5 bases, and 9 bases lay between the germline ends.

Regarding this clone: The read terminates 3 residues ahead of where the CDR3 ends, so the germline J gene completes it. The rearrangement joins TRBV6-2 or TRBV6-3 to TRBJ2-7; 8 positions match TRBD1. The length of the CDR3 is 13 residues. Germline trimming cut 8 bases from V and 3 bases from J; bases unmatched to any gene: 6. Germline CDR1 MNHEY, CDR2 SVGEGT. CDR3 amino acids: CASGVDRDYEQYF. CDR3 DNA, as far as it was read: TGTGCCAGCGGAGTGGACAGGGACTACGAG.

In regard to this clone: From the germline J gene comes the end of the CDR3, since the read stops 3 residues before it. The chain employs TRBV7-9 and TRBJ1-1; no clear D gene. Trimming stripped 5 bases from V and 1 base from J, with 5 bases between. CDR3 length: 12 residues. Germline V gives CDR1 SEHNR, CDR2 FQNEAQ (reference sequence). The CDR3 sequence: CASSPQNTEAFF. CDR3 DNA, as far as it was read: TGTGCCAGCAGCCCCCAGAACACTGAA. The entire variable domain, with the rest obtained from reference TRBV7-9 and TRBJ1-1, is as follows: DTGVSQNPRHKITKRGQNVTFRCDPISEHNRLYWYRQTLGQGPEFLTYFQNEAQLEKSRLLSDRFSAERPKGSFSTLEIQRTEQGDSAMYLCASSPQNTEAFFGQGTRLTVV.

Turning to this clone: The missing CDR3 end, 3 residues past where the read stops, is filled in from the germline J gene. The chain is built from TRBV2 and TRBJ2-7; the match to TRBD1 covers 9 bases. Germline V gives CDR1 SNHLY, CDR2 FYNNEI. V dropped 2 bases and J dropped 6; count of bases not matched to a gene: 8. The CDR3 consists of 15 residues. CDR3 bases read: TGTGCCAGCAGTGAATCGGGGACAGGGTCAGTCGAG. Protein sequence: CASSESGTGSVE. The whole CDR3 reads CASSESGTGSVEQYF.

With regard to this clone: The CDR3 end lies 3 residues beyond the end of the read and is filled in from the germline J gene. The V call is TRBV5-1, the J call TRBJ1-2; D remains unclear. From germline, CDR1 is SGHRS and CDR2 YFSETQ. CDR3 length: 14 amino acids. The sequenced part of the CDR3 DNA is TGCGCCAGCAGCTTGGCCGAGCCGGGTGACGGC. This translates into CASSLAEPGDG. The full CDR3 protein reads CASSLAEPGDGYTF.

With respect to this clone: Read data end 3 residues before the CDR3 end; the end is taken from the germline J gene. This rearrangement joins TRBV28 to TRBJ2-3, with 7 bases fitting TRBD1. The CDR3 sequence is 18 residues long. Trimming took 4 bases from V and 4 from J; bases not matched to a gene: 17. The germline gives CDR1 MDHEN, CDR2 SYDVKM. CDR3 sequence reads: CASSSPVGARQGSDTQYF. CDR3 bases read: TGTGCCAGCAGTTCCCCTGTCGGAGCCCGACAGGGCTCAGATACG.

Concerning this clone itself: Sequencing ends 3 residues short of the CDR3 end; the germline J gene provides the rest. This chain uses TRBV18 with TRBJ2-2; 8 bases are a match to TRBD2. This CDR3 is 14 amino acids long. V shed 4 bases, J shed 6 bases, and the junction held 4 bases outside the gene matches. Germline CDR1 is KGHSH and CDR2 is LQKENI. The CDR3: CASSLQLAAGELFF. The covered CDR3 bases are TGTGCCAGCTCACTCCAACTAGCGGCCGGGGAG. Variable domain in full (rest from reference TRBV18 and TRBJ2-2): NAGVMQNPRHLVRRRGQEARLRCSPMKGHSHVYWYRQLPEEGLKFMVYLQKENIIDESGMPKERFSAEFPKEGPSILRIQQVVRGDSAAYFCASSLQLAAGELFFGEGSRLTVL.

As regards this clone: The read finishes 3 residues shy of the CDR3 end, and the germline J gene is used to complete it. This chain connects TRBV12-3 or TRBV12-4 to TRBJ2-1, with TRBD2 matching 8 bases. This CDR3 comprises 18 residues. After removal of 7 bases from V and 4 bases from J, the junction contained 18 bases not matched to a gene. The CDR3 reads CASIGRPIGGGIYNEQFF. CDR3 DNA, as far as it was read: TGTGCCAGCATTGGTCGGCCGATAGGCGGGGGGATTTACAATGAG.

For this clone: The junction departs from germline at one end; a sequencing error may be responsible. The read terminates 3 residues ahead of where the CDR3 ends, so the germline J gene completes it. V gene TRBV4-2 combines with J gene TRBJ2-7, with TRBD2 as a possible D gene (5 bases). Germline CDR1 and CDR2: LGHNA and YNFKEQ. There are 15 residues in the CDR3. The sequenced CDR3 bases are TGCGCCAGCAGCCGCCGGACTTATGACTCCTACGAG. As protein: CASSRRTYDSYE. The whole CDR3 reads CASSRRTYDSYEQYF.

With regard to this clone: The missing CDR3 end, 3 residues past where the read stops, is filled in from the germline J gene. The chain employs TRBV27 and TRBJ2-7; tentatively, D is TRBD1 (6 bases). Germline V CDR1 and CDR2: MNHEY, SMNVEV (reference sequence). The CDR3 length is 13 residues. V was pared by 6 bases and J by 5 bases, with 14 bases between. The CDR3 sequence: CASRFTGPHEQYF. The part of the CDR3 DNA that was read is TGTGCCAGCAGATTCACAGGGCCTCACGAG.

Notes on this clone: The read falls 3 residues short of the CDR3 end, and the missing part is taken from the germline J gene. The chain uses TRBV2 and TRBJ1-2; 12 bases are a match to TRBD1. The germline V gene encodes CDR1 SNHLY and CDR2 FYNNEI. This CDR3 contains 14 residues. The junction had 3 bases not matched to a gene; V was cut back by 6 bases and J by 4 bases. The CDR3 region is CASSGTGGGYGYTF. The covered CDR3 bases are TGTGCCAGCAGCGGGACAGGGGGCGGCTATGGC.

Regarding this clone: The read gets to within 3 residues of the CDR3 end, and the germline J gene fills in the rest. This chain uses TRBV12-3 or TRBV12-4 with TRBJ1-2; tentatively, D is TRBD1 (5 bases). This CDR3 region has 12 residues. The V end was cut by 1 base, the J end by 7 bases, with 7 bases between. CDR3 bases read: TGTGCCAGCAGTTTAGAGGGGTTTGGC. It translates to CASSLEGFG. The whole CDR3 sequence is CASSLEGFGYTF.

A remark on this clone: From the germline J gene comes the end of the CDR3, since the read stops 3 residues before it. V usage is TRBV19 and J usage is TRBJ2-1, with 9 bases that match TRBD2. With V trimmed by 5 bases and J by 9 bases, 11 bases remained unmatched. The CDR3 has 15 residues. Germline lookup yields CDR1 LNHDA and CDR2 SQIVND (reference sequence). The sequenced part of the CDR3 DNA is TGTGCCAGTAGTCCGTCTAGCGGGGCACGCGGTGAG. It codes for CASSPSSGARGE. The whole CDR3 protein reads CASSPSSGARGEQFF.

In the case of this clone: The CDR3 is cut off 3 residues early in the read; its end comes from the germline J gene. The V gene is TRBV4-2, the J gene TRBJ2-7, with 8 positions matching TRBD1. This CDR3 has 15 residues. Germline trimming cut 1 base from V and 4 bases from J; bases unmatched to any gene: 6. Germline V gene data show CDR1 as LGHNA and CDR2 as YNFKEQ. The CDR3 loop is CASSQALGDRYEQYF. Partial CDR3 DNA: TGTGCCAGCAGCCAAGCTCTGGGGGACAGGTACGAG.